This TCR beta chain originates from a study of response to subunit inactivated influenza vaccine. Remarks on this clonotype: The antigen remains unidentified.

In TCRdb, the RT-PCR reads were re-called with MiXCR into one record per CDR3 protein. The top ten hold 1.5% to 2% of the sample, which has about 520,000 distinct CDR3 sequences, 25% seen once. With 5 bases clipped from V and 4 bases from J, the junction kept 12 bases outside the gene matches. Germline assignment: CDR1 SGHAT and CDR2 FQNNGV. CDR3 length: 18 amino acids. Study-level findings and limits: After each seasonal influenza vaccination, few new T cells are recruited, the authors suggested.

The chain joins TRBV11-2 to TRBJ2-6; 9 bases are a match to TRBD2. Sequences were derived from CD4+ T cells sorted from PBMCs, sampled more than 4 days after vaccination. The sequence came from a middle-aged man who received an inactivated influenza vaccine. CDR3: CASSPMRGGSAGANVLTF. The CDR3 nucleotides are TGTGCCAGCAGCCCCATGCGGGGGGGTTCGGCGGGGGCCAACGTCCTGACTTTC. Together with reference TRBV11-2 and TRBJ2-6, the CDR3 gives the full variable domain: EAGVAQSPRYKIIEKRQSVAFWCNPISGHATLYWYQQILGQGPKLLIQFQNNGVVDDSQLPKDRFSAERLKGVDSTLKIQPAKLEDSAVYLCASSPMRGGSAGANVLTFGAGSRLTVL.